A single TCR beta chain is shown here with its context. Its target is unknown. The data derive from a study of response to subunit inactivated influenza vaccine. Regarding the study as a whole: Authors proposed each seasonal influenza vaccination draws in few new T cells.

The germline gives CDR1 ENHRY, CDR2 SYGVKD. The CDR3 is 11 residues long. V was cut by 6 bases and J by 8 bases, with 10 bases left in between. MiXCR, applied by TCRdb to the RT-PCR reads, yields one record per CDR3 protein. The sample includes roughly 550,000 distinct CDR3 sequences, 20% to 25% of them seen just once. These same data were also listed under a study on T cells expressing NK-cell markers. As reported in that work: Generation of TCR beta cDNA was performed by 5'RACE template switching incorporating UMIs. Just one sequenced donor of eight was HCMV-seronegative, while seven were seropositive.

The sample consisted of CD4+ T cells sorted from PBMCs, taken roughly 12 days after vaccination. The rearrangement links TRBV10-3 to TRBJ2-5; possible D gene TRBD2, 5 bases. This receptor was taken from a man aged 50 or older who received an inactivated influenza vaccine. CDR3 residues: CAISTGITQYF. The CDR3 region has the DNA TGTGCCATCAGCACCGGGATAACCCAGTACTTC.